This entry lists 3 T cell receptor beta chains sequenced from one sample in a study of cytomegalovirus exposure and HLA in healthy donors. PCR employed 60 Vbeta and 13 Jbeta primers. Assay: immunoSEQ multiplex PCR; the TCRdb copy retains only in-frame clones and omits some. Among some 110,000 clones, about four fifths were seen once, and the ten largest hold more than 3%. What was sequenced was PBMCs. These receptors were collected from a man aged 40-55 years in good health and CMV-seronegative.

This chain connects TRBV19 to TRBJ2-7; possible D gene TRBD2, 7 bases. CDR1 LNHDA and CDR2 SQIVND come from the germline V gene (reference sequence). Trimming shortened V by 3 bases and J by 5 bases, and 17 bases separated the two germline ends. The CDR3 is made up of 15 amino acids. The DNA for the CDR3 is TGTGCCAGTAGTATGGAGGGGGAGGGTTGGAACGAGCAGTACTTC. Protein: CASSMEGEGWNEQYF. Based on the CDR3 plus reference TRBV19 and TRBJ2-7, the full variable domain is DGGITQSPKYLFRKEGQNVTLSCEQNLNHDAMYWYRQDPGQGLRLIYYSQIVNDFQKGDIAEGYSVSREKKESFPLTVTSAQKNPTAFYLCASSMEGEGWNEQYFGPGTRLTVT.

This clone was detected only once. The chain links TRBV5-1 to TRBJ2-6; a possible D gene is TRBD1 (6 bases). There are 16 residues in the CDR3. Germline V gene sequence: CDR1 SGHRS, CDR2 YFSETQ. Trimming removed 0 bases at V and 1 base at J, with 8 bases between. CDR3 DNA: TGCGCCAGCAGCTTGGGGGACAAGTCTGGGGCCAACGTCCTGACTTTC. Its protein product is CASSLGDKSGANVLTF.

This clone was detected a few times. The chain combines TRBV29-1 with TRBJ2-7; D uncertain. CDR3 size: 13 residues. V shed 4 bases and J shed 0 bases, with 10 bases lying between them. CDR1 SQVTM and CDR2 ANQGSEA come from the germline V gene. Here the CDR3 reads CSVVGPASYEQYF. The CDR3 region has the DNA TGCAGCGTTGTTGGGCCGGCCTCCTACGAGCAGTACTTC.